This T cell receptor beta chain was identified during a study of blood T cell repertoires in COVID-19. Study summary: PBMCs, B-cell-depleted T cells, or T cells were the source of the cDNA or gDNA that made up the material.

This clone was counted between two and nine times. With 4 bases clipped from V and 6 bases from J, the junction kept 15 bases outside the gene matches. The germline CDR1 and CDR2 sequences are KGHDR and SFDVKD. CDR3 length: 18 amino acids. The repertoire was sequenced with immunoSEQ multiplex PCR; TCRdb's copy has only in-frame clones and lacks some. The table lists approximately 190,000 clones, almost 80% of them singletons. The source material was peripheral blood. The origin of this receptor is a man aged 60 to 75 with active or convalescent COVID-19. This sequence joins TRBV24-1 and TRBJ2-1; 9 bases line up with TRBD2. The CDR3 here is CATSEGRQGRGRVNEQFF. CDR3 bases: TGTGCCACCAGTGAGGGACGACAGGGCCGCGGGAGGGTCAATGAGCAGTTCTTC.